This TCR beta chain was obtained from a study of human T cells and chemical hapten exposure. Study context: Per-sample variation in TCR yield stemmed mainly from small pooled library volume differences.

The study's findings and limits: High-frequency TCRs, those above 1 in 1000, stayed the same after DPC sensitization.

Each cDNA molecule in the library carried unique molecular identifiers. Original methodology: Sample-level TCR yields exhibited a median of around 100,000, with a range of 23,224 to 690,600. TCRdb re-analysed the RACE reads in MiXCR, keeping a single row per CDR3 protein. TCRdb, rather than the study authors, made the V and J calls. The data contain roughly 80,000 distinct CDR3 sequences, about 8.6% of them seen just once; the ten biggest clones take up around 1.7%. The germline V and J ends were trimmed by 0 bases and 9 bases, with 12 bases remaining between them. The CDR3 covers 14 residues. CDR1 and CDR2 from the germline V gene are LGHDT and YNNKEL (reference sequence). On this clonotype: Its antigen is still unknown.

Time point of the sample: healthy volunteer bleed at 6 weeks. Total RNA came from unfractionated whole blood. The V call is TRBV3-1, the J call TRBJ2-1; D is ambiguous. The specimen was whole blood. The sequence derives from a female donor in good health. Some clones in this sample may be carry-over from other donors' samples. The CDR3 here is CASSQEVIASEQFF. The DNA for the CDR3 is TGTGCCAGCAGCCAAGAGGTGATAGCAAGTGAGCAGTTCTTC.